These T cell receptor beta chains were read from a single sample in a study of T cells expressing NK-cell markers. Following a re-call of the 5' RACE reads, TCRdb has one entry per CDR3 protein and lacks DNA. The listing records about 390,000 distinct CDR3 sequences. The sample was blood T cells: a sorted CD56 or NKG2C T cell subset, CD4+ or CD8+ T cells, or bulk PBMC T cells (not recorded which). Receptors were obtained from a woman in her forties or fifties in good health. CDR3s include the opening cysteine and the closing phenylalanine or tryptophan.

V gene	J gene	CDR3 protein
TRBV20-1	TRBJ2-2	CSARHTLGGELFF
TRBV11-2	TRBJ2-1	CASSLAPPPLRVYNEQFF
TRBV27	TRBJ2-6	CASSLGSFNSGANVLTF
TRBV11-2	TRBJ1-5	CASSLRGMQPQHF
TRBV6-6	TRBJ2-3	CASSDWEGSQKPYTQYF
TRBV24-1	TRBJ2-5	CATSESGRFETQYF
TRBV29-1	TRBJ2-5	CSVGQATGTQYF
TRBV18	TRBJ2-3	CASSQPGQFEYF
TRBV20-1	TRBJ2-3	CSASWLAGGVGTDTQYF
TRBV20-1	TRBJ2-7	CSASPDKYEQYF
TRBV20-1	TRBJ2-1	CSAINRGQQFF
TRBV6-5	TRBJ2-2	CASRREGSGELFF
TRBV12-3/TRBV12-4	TRBJ2-3	CASSPGGFNTDTQYF
TRBV5-1	TRBJ2-3	CASSLDRGTDTQYF
TRBV7-8	TRBJ2-5	CALGDLWETQYF
TRBV5-1	TRBJ2-7	CASSWTSAHEQYF
TRBV7-6	TRBJ2-1	CASSLAEGFGEQFF
TRBV12-3/TRBV12-4	TRBJ2-2	CASSPSRSNTGELFF
TRBV4-1	TRBJ2-1	CASSSAVNEQFF
TRBV24-1	TRBJ2-1	CATTGLAPYNEQFF
TRBV6-4	TRBJ2-3	CASSPDRGVDTQYF
TRBV5-1	TRBJ1-1	CASSYLGIPEAFF
TRBV12-3/TRBV12-4	TRBJ2-1	CASSAGTNYNEQFF
TRBV20-1	TRBJ2-1	CSARGGGGWSSYNEQFF
TRBV2	TRBJ1-1	CASSKGGEHTEAFF
TRBV7-9	TRBJ1-2	CASSTQGANYGYTF
TRBV11-2	TRBJ2-5	CASSLDPSGETQYF
TRBV10-1	TRBJ2-2	CASHPGGTNTGELFF
TRBV20-1	TRBJ2-1	CSASSYRGFDNEQFF
TRBV20-1	TRBJ2-3	CSAGHRGRHSTDTQYF